This T cell receptor beta chain emerged from a study of vaccination and CD4 T cells after COVID-19. Study-level background: Overlapping spike peptides of SARS-CoV-2, HCoV-NL63, HCoV-OC43 and HCoV-229E were used, and cells were stimulated with them.

Scientists ran DNA taken from cultured CD4+ T cells through the Oncomine TCR Beta short-read assay for sequencing. Researchers extracted genomic DNA from CD4+ T cells that had been cultured. Using its own MiXCR run on the PCR reads, TCRdb lists one record per CDR3 protein. The table records over 12,000 distinct CDR3 sequences, about 46% of them present only once. Worth noting for this clonotype: Its antigen is not known.

Germline V gene sequence: CDR1 SEHNR, CDR2 FQNEAQ (reference sequence). This CDR3 is built from 17 residues. J lost 1 base, V lost 5 bases, and 11 bases had no gene match. Treatment meaning: roughly 11-day PBMC culture with coronavirus spike peptide pools or control peptides (ViraFEST assay). Wells contained around 1.8 million PBMCs each, and these were cultured with around 10 IU/ml IL-2 and around 10 ug/ml peptide pools. The sample taken for sequencing was CD4+ T cells from blood, cultured in vitro. The chain combines TRBV7-9 with TRBJ1-1; 9 bases are shared with TRBD1. This TCR was recovered from a human donor who had recovered from COVID-19. The CDR3 bases are TGTGCCAGCAGCGCCTCGGGACAGGGCTTTCGGAACACTGAAGCTTTCTTT. Its translation is CASSASGQGFRNTEAFF.